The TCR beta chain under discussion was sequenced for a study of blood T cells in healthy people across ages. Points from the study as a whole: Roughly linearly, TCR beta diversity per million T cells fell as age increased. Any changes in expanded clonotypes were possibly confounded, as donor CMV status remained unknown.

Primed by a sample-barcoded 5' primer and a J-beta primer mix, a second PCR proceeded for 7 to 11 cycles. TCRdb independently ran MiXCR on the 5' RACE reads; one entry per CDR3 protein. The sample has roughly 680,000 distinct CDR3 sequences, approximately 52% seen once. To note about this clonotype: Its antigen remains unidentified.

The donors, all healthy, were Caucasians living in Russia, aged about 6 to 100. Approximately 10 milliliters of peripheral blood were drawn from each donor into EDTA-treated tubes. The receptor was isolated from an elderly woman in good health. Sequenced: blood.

The CDR3 nucleotides read TGTGCCAGCAGTTACGAGGCGGGACCCTACGAGCAGTACTTC. This codes for CASSYEAGPYEQYF. J is TRBJ2-7 and V is TRBV6-2 or TRBV6-3; a possible D gene is TRBD2 (6 bases). The CDR3 totals 14 residues. Trimming took 2 bases from V and 2 from J, leaving 10 bases between them. Germline values: CDR1 MNHEY, CDR2 SVGEGT.